Here is one T cell receptor (beta chain) with its context. This specimen comes from a study of blood T cell repertoires in COVID-19. V lost 0 bases and J lost 7; bases outside the gene matches: 9. The CDR3 has 16 amino acids. Germline CDR1 is SGHAT and CDR2 is FQDESV (reference sequence). The assay was immunoSEQ multiplex PCR, and TCRdb's table has in-frame clones only and misses some. The sample holds some 370,000 clones, more than 80% seen once. This receptor was identified in a man aged 35 to 55 with acute or convalescent COVID-19. The gene calls are TRBV11-1 and TRBJ2-5; 9 nucleotides agree with TRBD2. Sample: peripheral blood. The CDR3 here is CASSLAFRAGGGTQYF. For the CDR3, the DNA is TGTGCCAGCAGCTTAGCGTTCAGAGCGGGAGGAGGGACCCAGTACTTC.